This T cell receptor beta chain was identified during a study of T cells in Graves' hyperthyroidism and ophthalmopathy. Study-level results: For ophthalmopathy, model prediction preceded onset by a median approximately 6 months.

J was trimmed by 1 base and V by 6 bases; bases with no gene match: 3. The CDR3 extends over 15 amino acids. Germline V CDR1 and CDR2: MNHEY, SVGEGT. Patients counted as stable if ophthalmopathy did not develop within 18 months. Disease duration under 2 months; hyperthyroidism patients were aged 18 to 65. Exclusion of a patient resulted from uncontrolled infection, other autoimmune disease, pregnancy or lactation. From RNA transcripts, TCR beta CDR3 regions were amplified. A first-round RT-PCR of the TCR CDR3 used the HTBI primer set. TCRdb re-called the multiplex PCR reads with MiXCR, one entry per CDR3 protein. The sample carries 560,000 or so distinct CDR3 sequences, 35% to 55% recorded once. Comment on this clonotype: Its specificity is unknown.

J is TRBJ2-2 and V is TRBV6-2 or TRBV6-3; TRBD2 agrees at 9 bases. The sequence derives from a woman aged 18-30 years with Graves' hyperthyroidism. Sequenced input: peripheral blood or thyroid tissue (not recorded which). CDR3 nucleotide sequence: TGTGCCAGCAGCCGTAGCGGGGGGAACACCGGGGAGCTGTTTTTT. This translates into CASSRSGGNTGELFF.